This T cell receptor beta chain was observed in a study of cytomegalovirus exposure and HLA in healthy donors. Study-wide findings and caveats: For presence/absence analyses, sequencing depth was assumed to be roughly uniform across donors. One later analysis reportedly identified an Asian-associated ancestry cluster that showed fewer N-insertions than the approximately 710-donor mean.

The study ran its PCR with 60 Vbeta and 13 Jbeta primers. This table comes from immunoSEQ multiplex PCR, and its TCRdb copy is limited to in-frame clones, with some not included. The sample table sets out fewer than 60,000 clones. There are 15 residues in the CDR3. Looked up from germline, CDR1 is LNHDA and CDR2 is SQIVND (reference sequence). Between the trimmed V and J ends, which lost 1 base and 0 bases, there was a span of 9 bases. With regard to this clone: Its antigen is not identified.

This chain uses TRBV19 with TRBJ1-1; D gene unclear. The TCR sequence derives from a woman aged 25 to 39 in good health and CMV-seropositive. Input material: PBMCs. The CDR3 spells CASSIVGSMNTEAFF. The DNA of the CDR3 is TGTGCCAGTAGTATAGTAGGGAGTATGAACACTGAAGCTTTCTTT.